These 30 T cell receptor beta chains originate from one sample sequenced in a study of cytomegalovirus exposure and HLA in healthy donors. A multiplex PCR was run with 60 Vbeta primers and 13 Jbeta primers. Produced via immunoSEQ multiplex PCR; TCRdb's table is partial and in-frame only. This listing includes 200,000 to 250,000 clones. The sample was PBMCs. The receptors come from a girl aged 2 to 10 in good health and CMV-seropositive.

The J gene is TRBJ2-7, the V gene TRBV5-1, with TRBD2 as a possible D gene (6 bases). Looked up from germline, CDR1 is SGHRS and CDR2 is YFSETQ. This CDR3 contains 14 residues. V was shortened by 3 bases and J by 3 bases, with 13 bases between the two germline ends. CDR3 protein: CASSWDFSNYEQYF. The CDR3 DNA reads TGCGCCAGCAGCTGGGACTTCTCCAACTACGAGCAGTACTTC.

The chain has TRBV2 and TRBJ1-1; the D gene is possibly TRBD1 (5 bases). CDR3 length: 14 residues. CDR1 and CDR2 (germline): SNHLY, FYNNEI. V lost 4 bases, J lost 4 bases, and 13 bases lay in between. This chain's CDR3 is CASSGVRAGTEAFF. The CDR3 bases are TGTGCCAGCAGTGGGGTCAGGGCCGGCACTGAAGCTTTCTTT.

This chain links TRBV5-6 with TRBJ1-2; D possibly corresponds to TRBD1 (5 bases). V shed 5 bases and J shed 4 bases, with 12 bases lying between them. The CDR3 has 13 residues. The germline V gene encodes CDR1 SGHDT and CDR2 YYEEEE. In nucleotides, the CDR3 is TGTGCCAGCAGTCCCGACAGAGGCTATGGCTACACCTTC. Translated: CASSPDRGYGYTF.

V is TRBV2 and J is TRBJ2-7, with 9 bases matching TRBD2. From germline, CDR1 is SNHLY and CDR2 FYNNEI. The CDR3 is 13 residues long. V shed 10 bases and J 2 bases; nucleotides not matched to a gene: 6. The CDR3, as DNA: TGTGCCAACCGACTAGCGGCCACCTACGAGCAGTACTTC. Its translation is CANRLAATYEQYF.

The genes are TRBV5-1 and TRBJ1-4, with 7 positions matching TRBD1. V was pared by 0 bases and J by 7 bases, with 9 bases of the junction left unmatched. Looked up from germline, CDR1 is SGHRS and CDR2 is YFSETQ. This CDR3 comprises 16 residues. The CDR3, as DNA: TGCGCCAGCAGCTTGGCAATGGCAGGGGGTGGTGAAAAACTGTTTTTT. Protein sequence: CASSLAMAGGGEKLFF.

The chain couples TRBV11-1 to TRBJ2-3, with 7 positions matching TRBD2. The CDR3 is 15 residues long. Germline assignment: CDR1 SGHAT and CDR2 FQDESV (reference sequence). The V and J ends lost 0 bases and 4 bases, in that order; junction bases with no gene match: 4. The CDR3 sequence: CASSLALAGADTQYF. Here the CDR3 DNA reads TGTGCCAGCAGCTTAGCGCTGGCGGGAGCAGATACGCAGTATTTT.

The chain recombines TRBV7-2 with TRBJ2-2, with D tentatively TRBD1 (6 bases). This CDR3 contains 16 residues. Germline V gene lookup returns CDR1 SGHTA and CDR2 FQGNSA. Trimming removed 4 bases at V and 0 bases at J, with 12 bases between. The CDR3 DNA follows: TGTGCCAGCAGCTCAGGGGCCTCCACGAACACCGGGGAGCTGTTTTTT. This encodes CASSSGASTNTGELFF.

The rearrangement links TRBV5-5 to TRBJ1-5, with D possibly TRBD1 on 5 matching bases. Germline values: CDR1 SGHKS, CDR2 YYEKEE (reference sequence). The CDR3 is 16 residues long. Trimming removed 0 bases from V and 3 bases from J, with 13 bases in between. CDR3 DNA sequence: TGTGCCAGCAGCTTGGACGGGGGGACCCTCAATCAGCCCCAGCATTTT. Its translation is CASSLDGGTLNQPQHF. Using reference TRBV5-5 and TRBJ1-5 for the parts outside the CDR3, the full variable domain is DAGVTQSPTHLIKTRGQQVTLRCSPISGHKSVSWYQQVLGQGPQFIFQYYEKEERGRGNFPDRFSARQFPNYSSELNVNALLLGDSALYLCASSLDGGTLNQPQHFGDGTRLSIL.

A remark on this clone: Other DNA sequences of this sample code for an identical CDR3. The genes are TRBV29-1 and TRBJ1-1; D gene ambiguous. The V end was cut by 5 bases, the J end by 5 bases, with 6 bases between. The CDR3 length is 10 residues. Germline assignment: CDR1 SQVTM and CDR2 ANQGSEA. The CDR3 spells CSVRGTEAFF. The CDR3, as DNA: TGCAGCGTTCGCGGAACTGAAGCTTTCTTT.

The chain has TRBV28 and TRBJ1-1; perhaps TRBD1 as D (6 bases). Germline CDR1 reads MDHEN; CDR2 reads SYDVKM. CDR3 size: 11 residues. The V and J ends lost 5 bases and 8 bases respectively, with 9 bases between them. The CDR3 bases are TGTGCCAGCAGTCCTAGGGGGGAAGCTTTCTTT. Translating it yields CASSPRGEAFF.

This rearrangement joins TRBV4-1 to TRBJ1-1; 8 bases are a match to TRBD1. The CDR3 extends over 16 amino acids. Germline trimming cut 3 bases from V and 1 base from J; bases unmatched to any gene: 7. Per germline, CDR1 MGHRA and CDR2 YSYEKL. The CDR3 nucleotides are TGCGCCAGCAGCCACCGCGCCGACAGGGGGAACACTGAAGCTTTCTTT. It encodes CASSHRADRGNTEAFF.

In regard to this clone: Given the absence of the conserved phenylalanine or tryptophan at the CDR3 end, a read error is likely. This sequence joins TRBV5-1 and TRBJ1-1, with a weak D call TRBD1 (5 bases). Looked up from germline, CDR1 is SGHRS and CDR2 is YFSETQ. The V and J ends lost 4 bases and 1 base respectively, with 14 bases between them. This CDR3 has 15 amino acids. Written as DNA, the CDR3 is TGCGCCAGCAGCGGACAATTAAGGGGGAACACTGAAGCTTTCTCT. This gives the protein CASSGQLRGNTEAFS.

V usage is TRBV10-1 and J usage is TRBJ2-4; TRBD1 aligns across 8 bases. The CDR3 loop spans 18 amino acids. The ends lost 2 bases at V and 0 bases at J; junction bases unmatched: 9. Germline assignment: CDR1 WNHNN and CDR2 SYGVQD (reference sequence). In DNA, the CDR3 is TGCGCCAGCAGTGAGCCGGGGTACAGGGGGATAGCCAAAAACATTCAGTACTTC. This encodes CASSEPGYRGIAKNIQYF.

This chain uses TRBV10-3 with TRBJ2-1; 11 bases fit TRBD2. The germline CDR1 and CDR2 sequences are ENHRY and SYGVKD. This CDR3 has 15 residues. With V trimmed by 0 bases and J by 6 bases, 1 base remained unmatched. The CDR3 region has the DNA TGTGCCATCAGTGAGTCCACTAGCGGGAGCAATGAGCAGTTCTTC. Translation gives CAISESTSGSNEQFF.

J is TRBJ1-5 and V is TRBV19; TRBD1 is a possible D gene (6 bases). The CDR3 covers 13 residues. Germline V gene data show CDR1 as LNHDA and CDR2 as SQIVND (reference sequence). The germline V and J ends were trimmed by 8 bases and 6 bases, with 14 bases remaining between them. The CDR3 reads CASLAVQGQPQHF. In DNA form, the CDR3 reads TGTGCCAGTCTCGCAGTACAGGGTCAGCCCCAGCATTTT.

This chain joins TRBV7-2 and TRBJ2-5; a possible D gene is TRBD1 (5 bases). Near its end, the DNA agrees better with TRBJ2-7, so the J call may be wrong. The CDR3 is 16 amino acids. The germline V gene encodes CDR1 SGHTA and CDR2 FQGNSA. The CDR3 sequence is CASSLNSQGGAYEQYF. The CDR3 DNA reads as TGTGCCAGCAGCTTAAACTCGCAGGGTGGTGCCTACGAGCAGTACTTC.

The chain carries TRBV9 and TRBJ2-1; D remains unclear. The CDR3 contains 13 residues. V lost 3 bases and J lost 4, with 8 bases in between. The germline V gene encodes CDR1 SGDLS and CDR2 YYNGEE. CDR3 in DNA: TGTGCCAGCAGCGGTGAAGAGTACAATGAGCAGTTCTTC. Protein product: CASSGEEYNEQFF.

V and J are TRBV28 and TRBJ2-7; no firm D call. Germline CDR1 MDHEN, CDR2 SYDVKM. Trimming removed 10 bases from V and 4 bases from J, with 17 bases in between. This CDR3 is 13 amino acids long. The CDR3 sequence is CATSEVGRYEQYF. For the CDR3, the DNA is TGTGCCACGAGTGAGGTGGGTAGGTACGAGCAGTACTTC.

The rearrangement links TRBV20-1 to TRBJ1-1, with D perhaps TRBD1 (6 bases). The CDR3 is 11 residues long. The V gene's germline CDR1 is DFQATT and CDR2 SNEGSKA (reference sequence). V gave up 3 bases and J gave up 10 bases, with 12 bases separating them. CDR3 sequence reads: CSARSQGAAFF. The CDR3 DNA follows: TGCAGTGCTAGGTCACAGGGAGCAGCTTTCTTT.

V gene TRBV5-1 combines with J gene TRBJ2-5; D is uncertain. The CDR3 totals 14 residues. The germline CDR1 and CDR2 sequences are SGHRS and YFSETQ. Trimming left V 0 bases short and J 5 bases short, with 11 bases between. The CDR3 spells CASSLGLNGETQYF. CDR3 bases: TGCGCCAGCAGCTTGGGACTTAACGGGGAGACCCAGTACTTC. Filled out from reference TRBV5-1 and TRBJ2-5, the complete variable domain reads KAGVTQTPRYLIKTRGQQVTLSCSPISGHRSVSWYQQTPGQGLQFLFEYFSETQRNKGNFPGRFSGRQFSNSRSEMNVSTLELGDSALYLCASSLGLNGETQYFGPGTRLLVL.

V usage is TRBV6-1 and J usage is TRBJ1-1, with D maybe TRBD1 (6 bases). Deletions cut 3 bases from V and 5 bases from J, with 19 bases between. Germline loops: CDR1 MNHNS, CDR2 SASEGT. The CDR3 has 16 amino acids. The CDR3 is CASSDLLTGIKTEAFF. CDR3 sequence (DNA): TGTGCCAGCAGTGATCTTTTGACAGGCATAAAGACTGAAGCTTTCTTT.

CDR3 in DNA: TGTGCCAGCAGCCCAGGGGCCTCAGTGACTGAAGCTTTCTTT. Its translation is CASSPGASVTEAFF. V and J are TRBV6-5 and TRBJ1-1; the D gene is possibly TRBD1 (6 bases). The germline V gene has CDR1 MNHEY and CDR2 SVGAGI. The CDR3 consists of 14 residues. V gave up 6 bases and J gave up 5 bases, with 16 bases separating them.

The chain uses TRBV5-6 and TRBJ2-1; D is uncertain. CDR1 and CDR2 from the germline V gene are SGHDT and YYEEEE. V was trimmed by 5 bases and J by 7 bases, leaving 19 bases between them. The CDR3 is 15 residues long. The CDR3, as DNA: TGTGCCAGCAGTCTCGGGTGGCTGGTGTGGAATGAGCAGTTCTTC. It yields the protein CASSLGWLVWNEQFF.

The chain joins TRBV10-3 to TRBJ1-5; 7 positions match TRBD1. This CDR3 comprises 13 residues. After removal of 8 bases from V and 7 bases from J, the junction contained 8 bases not matched to a gene. Germline CDR1 ENHRY, CDR2 SYGVKD. In DNA, the CDR3 is TGTGCCATCGGAGTAATACAGGGGCAGCCCCAGCATTTT. Translating it yields CAIGVIQGQPQHF.

The V and J genes are TRBV2 and TRBJ2-7, with D possibly matching TRBD2 (7 bases). V was trimmed by 6 bases and J by 4 bases, leaving 22 bases between them. Germline V CDR1 and CDR2: SNHLY, FYNNEI. This CDR3 spans 16 amino acids. This CDR3 is CASRVGGARTDYEQYF. CDR3 nucleotide sequence: TGTGCCAGCAGGGTTGGGGGGGCTCGAACAGATTACGAGCAGTACTTC.

The V call is TRBV4-2, the J call TRBJ2-1; 13 positions match TRBD2. J lost 4 bases, V lost 0 bases, and 3 bases had no gene match. This CDR3 spans 17 amino acids. Germline V gives CDR1 LGHNA, CDR2 YNFKEQ. The DNA of the CDR3 is TGTGCCAGCAGCCAAGATCGGGGACTAGCGGGATACAATGAGCAGTTCTTC. This sequence encodes CASSQDRGLAGYNEQFF.

The chain couples TRBV9 to TRBJ2-7; D perhaps matches TRBD2 (7 bases). Deletions cut 0 bases from V and 4 bases from J, with 20 bases between. Germline CDR1 is SGDLS and CDR2 is YYNGEE. This CDR3 has 17 residues. In nucleotides, the CDR3 is TGTGCCAGCAGCGTAGGAGTGGAGGGGGGGCGCGGATACGAGCAGTACTTC. Its translation is CASSVGVEGGRGYEQYF.

The V gene is TRBV28, the J gene TRBJ1-1; possibly TRBD1 for D (6 bases). Trimming took off 8 bases at V and 4 bases at J, with 14 bases between the two ends. Looked up from germline, CDR1 is MDHEN and CDR2 is SYDVKM. The CDR3 length is 13 residues. CDR3 nucleotides: TGTGCCAGCTCTCCAGGGGTGGCCACTGAAGCTTTCTTT. It specifies CASSPGVATEAFF. Together with reference TRBV28 and TRBJ1-1, the CDR3 gives the full variable domain: DVKVTQSSRYLVKRTGEKVFLECVQDMDHENMFWYRQDPGLGLRLIYFSYDVKMKEKGDIPEGYSVSREKKERFSLILESASTNQTSMYLCASSPGVATEAFFGQGTRLTVV.

The chain has TRBV11-2 and TRBJ2-3; D gene uncertain. Germline V gene sequence: CDR1 SGHAT, CDR2 FQNNGV. Trimming took 5 bases from V and 6 from J, leaving 3 bases between them. CDR3 length equals 10 residues. The CDR3 loop is CASSHDTQYF. Here the CDR3 DNA reads TGTGCCAGCAGCCATGATACGCAGTATTTT.

The J gene is TRBJ1-1, the V gene TRBV6-5; no clear D. V was clipped by 2 bases and J by 8 bases, with 6 bases between them. The germline V gene encodes CDR1 MNHEY and CDR2 SVGAGI. This CDR3 comprises 11 residues. CDR3 in amino acids: CASSYEGEAFF. The CDR3 bases are TGTGCCAGCAGTTACGAGGGAGAAGCTTTCTTT.